These T cell receptor beta chains were read from a single sample in a study of blood T cell repertoires in COVID-19. The table came from immunoSEQ multiplex PCR; TCRdb's copy has only in-frame clones and leaves some out. The data show 100,000 to 150,000 clones, over 75% seen once. The sequencing input was peripheral blood. All receptors derive from an elderly woman with acute or convalescent COVID-19. Both conserved end residues are part of each CDR3. A D gene is named only where the DNA matches it firmly. The size of a clone is reported for some rows only, either as once, few or many, or as a class for expanded clones.

abundance	v_gene	d_gene	j_gene	CDR3aa	CDR3nt
once	TRBV7-6	TRBD2	TRBJ2-1	CASTRLAGVDSYNEQFF	TGTGCCAGCACCCGACTAGCGGGGGTGGACTCCTACAATGAGCAGTTCTTC
.	TRBV9	.	TRBJ1-4	CASSPQGTNEKLFF	TGTGCCAGCAGCCCCCAGGGGACTAATGAAAAACTGTTTTTT
.	TRBV9	.	TRBJ1-6	CASSDHPGDYNSPLHF	TGTGCCAGCAGCGACCACCCAGGGGATTATAATTCACCCCTCCACTTT
.	TRBV7-2	.	TRBJ2-3	CASSIQSSSRADTQYF	TGTGCCAGCAGCATACAGTCTAGCAGCCGAGCAGATACGCAGTATTTT
.	TRBV7-2	TRBD1	TRBJ1-2	CASSFPGTGNGYTF	TGTGCCAGCAGCTTCCCCGGGACAGGGAATGGCTACACCTTC
.	TRBV28	.	TRBJ1-1	CASSLGWRNTEAFF	TGTGCCAGCAGTTTAGGCTGGAGGAACACTGAAGCTTTCTTT
.	TRBV27	TRBD1	TRBJ2-7	CASSLRQGAAEQYF	TGTGCCAGCAGCCTGCGACAGGGGGCGGCCGAGCAGTACTTC
.	TRBV4-3	.	TRBJ1-3	CASSQQGRGNTIYF	TGCGCCAGCAGCCAACAGGGAAGGGGAAACACCATATATTTT
.	TRBV29-1	.	TRBJ1-1	CGGQNTEAFF	TGCGGGGGACAGAACACTGAAGCTTTCTTT
.	TRBV29-1	.	TRBJ1-2	CSVGTLYSDSSSLLYGYTF	TGCAGCGTTGGAACATTATATTCCGACAGTTCCTCCCTTCTCTATGGCTACACCTTC
.	TRBV10-3	TRBD1	TRBJ1-1	CAMGQGATEAFF	TGTGCCATGGGGCAGGGGGCTACTGAAGCTTTCTTT
few	TRBV14	TRBD1	TRBJ1-1	CASSTLQGDTEAFF	TGTGCCAGCAGTACTCTGCAGGGGGACACTGAAGCTTTCTTT
.	TRBV18	.	TRBJ1-1	CASSATDGGGREAFF	TGTGCCAGCTCGGCGACGGACGGCGGAGGCCGTGAAGCTTTCTTT
.	TRBV7-2	.	TRBJ1-2	CASSPQFGTGYGYTF	TGTGCCAGCAGCCCGCAGTTCGGAACAGGCTATGGCTACACCTTC
.	TRBV12-3/TRBV12-4	.	TRBJ1-1	CASRVKRNTEAFF	TGTGCCAGCAGGGTTAAGAGGAACACTGAAGCTTTCTTT
.	TRBV25-1	TRBD1	TRBJ1-1	CASKGQGPTEAFF	TGTGCCAGCAAGGGACAGGGGCCCACTGAAGCTTTCTTT
few	TRBV7-6	.	TRBJ2-1	CASSAPTPGNEQFF	TGTGCCAGCAGCGCCCCGACCCCAGGGAATGAGCAGTTCTTC
.	TRBV10-2	.	TRBJ2-6	CASSERSSGANVLTF	TGCGCCAGCAGTGAGAGGAGCTCTGGGGCCAACGTCCTGACTTTC
.	TRBV5-1	TRBD1	TRBJ2-6	CASSTTPGTGGNTGANVLTF	TGCGCCAGCAGCACCACTCCCGGGACAGGGGGCAATACTGGGGCCAACGTCCTGACTTTC
.	TRBV7-9	.	TRBJ1-1	CASSREQGTEAFF	TGTGCCAGCAGCCGAGAGCAGGGCACTGAAGCTTTCTTT
.	TRBV10-2	.	TRBJ1-2	CASSWGEGYGYTF	TGCGCCAGCTCCTGGGGGGAGGGCTATGGCTACACCTTC
.	TRBV20-1	.	TRBJ1-1	CSTGDPGGAFF	TGCAGTACGGGGGACCCGGGGGGAGCTTTCTTT
.	TRBV7-2	TRBD1	TRBJ1-2	CASSYHDRGGYTF	TGTGCCAGCAGCTACCACGACAGGGGCGGCTACACCTTC
.	TRBV4-3	.	TRBJ1-1	CACSQLGGARGTEAFF	TGCGCCTGCAGCCAGCTGGGGGGGGCGCGGGGCACTGAAGCTTTCTTT
.	TRBV5-4	.	TRBJ1-6	CASSLEGVGAYNSPLHF	TGTGCCAGCAGCTTGGAAGGGGTAGGAGCCTATAATTCACCCCTCCACTTT
.	TRBV6-2/TRBV6-3	.	TRBJ2-1	CASSWAGNEQFF	TGTGCCAGCAGTTGGGCAGGAAATGAGCAGTTCTTC
.	TRBV6-4	TRBD1	TRBJ2-5	CASSDSRTGQETQYF	TGTGCCAGCAGTGACTCCCGGACAGGCCAAGAGACCCAGTACTTC